This TCR beta chain came from a study of blood T cell repertoires in COVID-19. Study details: Spain, Italy and the United States supplied samples that represented acute and convalescent COVID-19. Nucleic acid was either cDNA or gDNA, and it came from T cells, B-cell-depleted T cells, or PBMCs.

In the original processing: Reference gene primer amplification gave nucleated cell count estimates. The protocol was immunoSEQ multiplex PCR, while the TCRdb copy is restricted to in-frame clones and leaves out a portion. The V and J calls and clone size were taken over from that table, and D and trimming were inferred from the DNA. Of 150,000 or so clones listed, more than 75% are singletons. This clone was picked up a small number of times. Germline-derived CDR1 and CDR2 are LNHDA and SQIVND (reference sequence). The CDR3 has 14 amino acids. Trimming cost V 3 bases and J 7 bases, with 15 bases left between them.

The TCR was taken from a woman between 65 and 79 years old with acute or convalescent COVID-19. This chain links TRBV19 with TRBJ1-1; D ambiguous. The sample consisted of peripheral blood. The chain's CDR3 is CASSMIGRTLEAFF. The CDR3 DNA is TGTGCCAGTAGTATGATTGGCCGGACTCTTGAAGCTTTCTTT.